The subject of this entry is one T cell receptor beta chain. Its antigen is undetermined. Repertoires were generated with immunoSEQ multiplex PCR, while TCRdb's copy carries only in-frame clones and drops some. The table has about 1.9 million clones, just over 90% seen once; the top ten hold about 1.6%. Positively selected for CCR7, the CD45RO-negative cells used as naive CD8 cells excluded terminally differentiated effector memory CD45RA+ cells. Donation came from healthy HIV-negative adults that had no recent acute infections or vaccinations. Germline V gene lookup returns CDR1 KGHSH and CDR2 LQKENI. The CDR3 totals 14 residues. V gave up 2 bases and J gave up 4 bases, with 11 bases separating them. The record originates from a study of shared clonotypes between healthy human individuals. Across the whole study: Donor composition was a couple of women and three men, aged 18 to 49.

Regarding the study as a whole: Blood was the sole source, and tissue repertoires probably differ.

The receptor was isolated from a man between 18 and 29 years old in good health. Some clones in this sample may be carry-over from other donors' samples. The chain carries TRBV18 and TRBJ1-1; no clear D gene. The specimen sequenced was naive CD8+ T cells from PBMCs. Here the CDR3 reads CASSPTASATEAFF. The CDR3 nucleotides are TGTGCCAGCTCACCAACGGCCTCGGCCACTGAAGCTTTCTTT.